These T cell receptor beta chains were read from a single sample in a study of control samples from healthy donors and cancer patients. Profiling relied on immunoSEQ multiplex PCR, and the TCRdb table lists in-frame clones only, not all of them. The sample includes about 130,000 clones, over 75% of them seen just once. Material: blood. These receptors were taken from a man aged 18 to 30 in good health. CDR3s include the opening cysteine and the closing phenylalanine or tryptophan. A D gene is named only where the DNA matches it firmly. Not all rows give a size; the values are once, few, many and, for expanded clones, a class.

TRBD1,TRBV25-1,TRBJ2-3,NA,TGTGCCAGTGGGACAGAACCTTGGACAGATACGCAGTATTTT,CASGTEPWTDTQYF
NA,TRBV11-2,TRBJ1-1,NA,TGTGCCAGCAGCTCCGAATTGAACACTGAAGCTTTCTTT,CASSSELNTEAFF
NA,TRBV27,TRBJ1-1,NA,TGTGCCAGCAGCCAAGAAGCTTTCTTT,CASSQEAFF
TRBD2,TRBV2,TRBJ2-1,NA,TGTGCCAGCAGGAAGGGGTCGGGAGGGGTCAATGAGCAGTTCTTC,CASRKGSGGVNEQFF
NA,TRBV7-2,TRBJ1-1,NA,TGTGCCAGCAGCCGACAGGAGAACACTGAAGCTTTCTTT,CASSRQENTEAFF
NA,TRBV11-2,TRBJ2-2,NA,TGTGCCAGCAGCTTCAGGGCAACGAACACCGGGGAGCTGTTTTTT,CASSFRATNTGELFF
NA,TRBV6-1,TRBJ2-5,NA,TGTGCCAGCAGTGAAGGTTCAGGTAGAGAGACCCAGTACTTC,CASSEGSGRETQYF
NA,TRBV10-2,TRBJ1-1,few,TGCGCCAGCAGTGAGTCTGGGAGCAGGGGCCCCACTGAAGCTTTCTTT,CASSESGSRGPTEAFF
TRBD2,TRBV6-5,TRBJ2-4,NA,TGTGCCAGCAGTTACTCAGGACCGGGAGGATACATTCAGTACTTC,CASSYSGPGGYIQYF
NA,TRBV27,TRBJ2-1,NA,TGTGCCAGCAGTTATGTTGGGGGCCACAATGAGCAGTTCTTC,CASSYVGGHNEQFF
TRBD2,TRBV10-3,TRBJ2-1,NA,TGTGCCATCAGTGAGCCTATGACTAGCGGAATTAACAATGAGCAGTTCTTC,CAISEPMTSGINNEQFF
TRBD1,TRBV5-1,TRBJ2-5,NA,TGCGCCAGCAGCCGACCCCAGGGGGCGAGGGAGACCCAGTACTTC,CASSRPQGARETQYF
NA,TRBV6-5,TRBJ2-7,NA,TGTGCCAGCAGTTACGGACCCGGGGACGCGTACGAGCAGTACTTC,CASSYGPGDAYEQYF
NA,TRBV19,TRBJ2-7,NA,TGTGCCAGTAGTTGGGGGAGGTCCTACGAGCAGTACTTC,CASSWGRSYEQYF
NA,TRBV7-2,TRBJ1-2,NA,TGTGCCAGCAGCTTTGGCCAGAACTATGGCTACACCTTC,CASSFGQNYGYTF
NA,TRBV18,TRBJ2-2,NA,TGTGCCAGCTCACCAAGTGGGAGGAACACCGGGGAGCTGTTTTTT,CASSPSGRNTGELFF
NA,TRBV28,TRBJ1-3,NA,TGTGCCAGCAGTTTAGGGCCTCCAAACACCATATATTTT,CASSLGPPNTIYF
NA,TRBV7-2,TRBJ2-7,NA,TGTGCCAGCAGCTATAGGCCGATCTGGAACGAGCAGTACTTC,CASSYRPIWNEQYF
NA,TRBV30,TRBJ2-2,NA,TGTGCCTGGAGTGGCCTCGGGCTTGGGGCCGGGGAGCTGTTTTTT,CAWSGLGLGAGELFF
NA,TRBV30,TRBJ1-3,NA,TGTGCCTGGAGCCTGGACGGTCACTCTGGAAACACCATATATTTT,CAWSLDGHSGNTIYF
NA,TRBV3-1/TRBV3-2,TRBJ2-7,NA,TGTGCCAGCAGCCAGGTCGGTCTGAGCTACGAGCAGTACTTC,CASSQVGLSYEQYF
NA,TRBV30,TRBJ2-3,NA,TGTGCCTGGACTAGGTCCCGCGGCGGAAGAGGCACAGATACGCAGTATTTT,CAWTRSRGGRGTDTQYF
TRBD2,TRBV4-3,TRBJ2-5,NA,TGCGCCAGCAGCCAAGGAGCGGGAGAGGCAGAGACCCAGTACTTC,CASSQGAGEAETQYF
NA,TRBV5-1,TRBJ2-1,NA,TGCGCCAGCAGCCCTAGAGGGGTTAATGAGCAGTTCTTC,CASSPRGVNEQFF
TRBD2,TRBV18,TRBJ2-3,NA,TGTGCCAGCTCAGGCTCCTCTAGCGGGACCACAGATACGCAGTATTTT,CASSGSSSGTTDTQYF
NA,TRBV5-6,TRBJ2-7,NA,TGTGCCAGCAGCTTAGGGCAGGGAGGTTGGTACGAGCAGTACTTC,CASSLGQGGWYEQYF
NA,TRBV21-1,TRBJ1-1,NA,TGTGCCAGCAGCCACCCGAACACTGAAGCTTTCTTT,CASSHPNTEAFF
NA,TRBV5-1,TRBJ2-3,NA,TGCGCCAGCAGTCGAACCTCACAGGGAGATACGCAGTATTTT,CASSRTSQGDTQYF
NA,TRBV11-2,TRBJ2-5,NA,TGTGCCAGCAGCTCTGTTTTCTGGGAGACCCAGTACTTC,CASSSVFWETQYF
NA,TRBV10-3,TRBJ1-2,NA,TGTGCCATCAGTGACCCGGGATTGAAAAACTATGGCTACACCTTC,CAISDPGLKNYGYTF
TRBD1,TRBV29-1,TRBJ2-1,NA,TGCAGCGGCCAAGACAGGGGACTGAATGAGCAGTTCTTC,CSGQDRGLNEQFF
NA,TRBV7-9,TRBJ2-2,medium-sized,TGTGCCAGCAGCTTACAGTCCACCGGGGAGCTGTTTTTT,CASSLQSTGELFF
NA,TRBV9,TRBJ2-3,few,TGTGCCAGCAGCGTAGCAGCGGAAAGGACAGATACGCAGTATTTT,CASSVAAERTDTQYF
NA,TRBV3-1/TRBV3-2,TRBJ1-5,NA,TGTGCCAGCAGCCAGGGTGTTCCCAATCAGCCCCAGCATTTT,CASSQGVPNQPQHF
TRBD2,TRBV28,TRBJ2-7,NA,TGTGCCACATCAAGCGGGGCTCTCTCCTACGAGCAGTACTTC,CATSSGALSYEQYF
NA,TRBV24-1,TRBJ1-6,NA,TGTGCCACCAGTGATTTAAAGGAGGTTTTGAGTTCACCCCTCCACTTT,CATSDLKEVLSSPLHF
NA,TRBV27,TRBJ2-7,NA,TGTGCCAGCAGCCAGGCGGCCGAGCAGTACTTC,CASSQAAEQYF
NA,TRBV7-9,TRBJ2-3,NA,TGTGCCAGCAGCTTAGGGTACACAGATACGCAGTATTTT,CASSLGYTDTQYF
NA,TRBV24-1,TRBJ2-7,NA,TGTGCCACCAGTACAGGCTTTGGGGAGGGGGACGAGCAGTACTTC,CATSTGFGEGDEQYF
NA,TRBV6-1,TRBJ1-1,NA,TGTGCCAGCAGTGAAGCGGGGGGCTACACTGAAGCTTTCTTT,CASSEAGGYTEAFF
NA,TRBV9,TRBJ2-2,NA,TGTGCCAGCAGTCCCCGGCCCGAGGCTACCGGGGAGCTGTTTTTT,CASSPRPEATGELFF
NA,TRBV27,TRBJ2-6,NA,TGTGCCAGCAGCTGGGACCCTGGGGCCAACGTCCTGACTTTC,CASSWDPGANVLTF
TRBD2,TRBV10-3,TRBJ2-1,NA,TGTGCCATCAGTGGGACTAGCGGGCGGCACAATGAGCAGTTCTTC,CAISGTSGRHNEQFF
NA,TRBV11-2,TRBJ1-1,NA,TGTGCCAGCAGCTTAGGGCCTGGGGGGAATGCTTTCTTT,CASSLGPGGNAFF
TRBD1,TRBV7-6,TRBJ1-1,NA,TGTGCCAGCAGCGGGGGACAGGGACTCTACACTGAAGCTTTCTTT,CASSGGQGLYTEAFF
TRBD1,TRBV19,TRBJ2-5,NA,TGTGCCAGTAGTACGCCGGGACAGATACAAGAGACCCAGTACTTC,CASSTPGQIQETQYF
NA,TRBV18,TRBJ1-2,NA,TGTGCCAGCTCACCAAAGAGGGACTATGGCTACACCTTC,CASSPKRDYGYTF
NA,TRBV5-8,TRBJ1-1,NA,TGTGCCAGCAGCTTGGGGGGCGGATGGAACACTGAAGCTTTCTTT,CASSLGGGWNTEAFF
NA,TRBV27,TRBJ2-7,NA,TGTGCCAGCAGTTTATCCCTGACAGTAGGCTACGAGCAGTACTTC,CASSLSLTVGYEQYF
NA,TRBV3-1/TRBV3-2,TRBJ1-1,NA,TGTGCCAGCAGCCTTAGGGCCTTGAACACTGAAGCTTTCTTT,CASSLRALNTEAFF
NA,TRBV2,TRBJ1-1,NA,TGTGCCAGCAGTGATGTTGGGCGGGGGGGCACTGAAGCTTTCTTT,CASSDVGRGGTEAFF